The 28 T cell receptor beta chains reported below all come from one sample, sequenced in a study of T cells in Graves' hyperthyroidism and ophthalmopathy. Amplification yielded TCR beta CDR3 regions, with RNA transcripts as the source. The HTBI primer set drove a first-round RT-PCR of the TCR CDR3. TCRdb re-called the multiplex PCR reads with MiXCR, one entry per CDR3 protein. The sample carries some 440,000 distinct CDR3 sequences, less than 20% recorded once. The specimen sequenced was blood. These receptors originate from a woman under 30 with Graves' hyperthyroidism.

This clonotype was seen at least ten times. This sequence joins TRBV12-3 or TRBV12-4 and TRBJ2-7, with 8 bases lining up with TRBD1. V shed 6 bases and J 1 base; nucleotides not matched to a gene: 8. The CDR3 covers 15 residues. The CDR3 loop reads CASSADRGFSYEQYF. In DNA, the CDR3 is TGTGCCAGCAGCGCCGACAGGGGCTTTTCCTACGAGCAGTACTTC.

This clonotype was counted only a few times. The CDR3 reads CASTSMGRLEGYTIYF. CDR3 nucleotides: TGTGCCAGTACCTCAATGGGACGCCTGGAAGGGTACACCATATATTTT. The chain is built from TRBV19 and TRBJ1-3; maybe TRBD1 (5 bases). The ends were cut back, 7 bases at V and 8 bases at J, with 24 bases in the middle. Germline V gene data show CDR1 as LNHDA and CDR2 as SQIVND (reference sequence). The CDR3 covers 16 residues.

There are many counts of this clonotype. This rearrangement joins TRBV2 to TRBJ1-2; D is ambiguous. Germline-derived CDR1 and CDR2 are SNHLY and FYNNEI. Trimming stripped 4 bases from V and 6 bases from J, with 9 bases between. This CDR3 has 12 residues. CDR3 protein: CASSGPPDGYTF. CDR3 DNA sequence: TGTGCCAGCAGTGGCCCGCCTGATGGCTACACCTTC.

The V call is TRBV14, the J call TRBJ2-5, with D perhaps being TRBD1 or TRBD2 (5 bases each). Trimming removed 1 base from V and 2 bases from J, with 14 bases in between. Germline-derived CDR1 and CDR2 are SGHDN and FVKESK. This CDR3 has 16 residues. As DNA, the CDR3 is TGTGCCAGCAGCCAAGGTCGGCAGGGACGTCAAGAGACCCAGTACTTC. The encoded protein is CASSQGRQGRQETQYF.

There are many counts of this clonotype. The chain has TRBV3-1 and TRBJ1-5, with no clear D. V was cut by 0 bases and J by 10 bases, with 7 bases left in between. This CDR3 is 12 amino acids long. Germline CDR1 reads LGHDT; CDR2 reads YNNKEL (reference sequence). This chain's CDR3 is CASSQEPGPQHF. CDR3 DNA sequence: TGTGCCAGCAGCCAAGAACCGGGACCCCAGCATTTT. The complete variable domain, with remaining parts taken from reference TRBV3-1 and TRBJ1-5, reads DTAVSQTPKYLVTQMGNDKSIKCEQNLGHDTMYWYKQDSKKFLKIMFSYNNKELIINETVPNRFSPKSPDKAHLNLHINSLELGDSAVYFCASSQEPGPQHFGDGTRLSIL.

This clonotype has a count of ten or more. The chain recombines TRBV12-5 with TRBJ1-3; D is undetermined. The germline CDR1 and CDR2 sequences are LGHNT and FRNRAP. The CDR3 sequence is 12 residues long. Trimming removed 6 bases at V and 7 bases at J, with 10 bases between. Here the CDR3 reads CASGSKRNTIYF. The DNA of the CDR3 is TGTGCTAGTGGCAGTAAAAGGAACACCATATATTTT.

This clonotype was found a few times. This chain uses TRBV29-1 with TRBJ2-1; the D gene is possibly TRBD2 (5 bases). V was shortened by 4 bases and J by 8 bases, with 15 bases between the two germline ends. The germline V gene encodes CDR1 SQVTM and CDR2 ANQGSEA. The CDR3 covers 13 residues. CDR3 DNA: TGCAGCGTTGTTAGCCCTGAGAGGGATGAGCAGTTCTTC. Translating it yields CSVVSPERDEQFF.

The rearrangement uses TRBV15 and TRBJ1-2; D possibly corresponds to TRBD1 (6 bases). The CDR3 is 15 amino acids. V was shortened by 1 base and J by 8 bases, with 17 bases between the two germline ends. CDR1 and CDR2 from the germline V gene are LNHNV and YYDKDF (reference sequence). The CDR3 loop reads CATSRGFQNREGYTF. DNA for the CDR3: TGTGCCACCAGCAGAGGGTTCCAAAACAGGGAAGGCTACACCTTC.

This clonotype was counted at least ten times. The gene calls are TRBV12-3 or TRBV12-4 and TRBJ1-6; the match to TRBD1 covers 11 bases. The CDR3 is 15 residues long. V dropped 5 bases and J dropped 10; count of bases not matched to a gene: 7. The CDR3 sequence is CASSPPGTGGSPLHF. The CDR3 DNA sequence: TGTGCCAGCAGTCCGCCGGGGACAGGGGGATCACCCCTCCACTTT.

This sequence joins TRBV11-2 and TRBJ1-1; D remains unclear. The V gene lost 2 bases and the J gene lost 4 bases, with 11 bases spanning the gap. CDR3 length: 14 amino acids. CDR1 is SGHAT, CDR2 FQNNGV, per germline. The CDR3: CASSLPLAGTEAFF. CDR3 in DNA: TGTGCCAGCAGCTTACCCCTAGCAGGCACTGAAGCTTTCTTT.

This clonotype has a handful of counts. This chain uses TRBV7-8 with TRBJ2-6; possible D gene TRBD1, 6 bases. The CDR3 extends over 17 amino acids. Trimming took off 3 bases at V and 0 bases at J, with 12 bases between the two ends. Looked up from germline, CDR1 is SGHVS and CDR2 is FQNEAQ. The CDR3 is CASSFNRDDSGANVLTF. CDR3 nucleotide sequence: TGTGCCAGCAGCTTTAACAGGGATGACTCTGGGGCCAACGTCCTGACTTTC.

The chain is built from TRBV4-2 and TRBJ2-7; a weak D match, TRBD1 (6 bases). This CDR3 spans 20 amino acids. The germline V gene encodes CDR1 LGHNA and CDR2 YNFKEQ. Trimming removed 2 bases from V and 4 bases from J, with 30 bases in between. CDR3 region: CASSQTATPHPGTRGYEQYF. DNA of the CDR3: TGTGCCAGCAGCCAAACGGCCACCCCCCACCCCGGGACACGAGGGTACGAGCAGTACTTC.

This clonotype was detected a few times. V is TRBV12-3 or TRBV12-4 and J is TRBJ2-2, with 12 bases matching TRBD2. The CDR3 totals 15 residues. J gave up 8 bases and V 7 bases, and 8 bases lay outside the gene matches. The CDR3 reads CASTLAGGPLGELFF. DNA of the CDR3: TGTGCCAGCACCCTAGCGGGGGGGCCGTTGGGGGAGCTGTTTTTT.

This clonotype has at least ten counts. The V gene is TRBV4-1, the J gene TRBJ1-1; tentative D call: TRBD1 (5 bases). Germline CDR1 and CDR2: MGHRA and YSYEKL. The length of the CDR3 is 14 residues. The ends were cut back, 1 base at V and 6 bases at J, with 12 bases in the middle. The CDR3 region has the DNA TGCGCCAGCAGCCAAGCCGGAGGAGGGGCTGAAGCTTTCTTT. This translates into CASSQAGGGAEAFF.

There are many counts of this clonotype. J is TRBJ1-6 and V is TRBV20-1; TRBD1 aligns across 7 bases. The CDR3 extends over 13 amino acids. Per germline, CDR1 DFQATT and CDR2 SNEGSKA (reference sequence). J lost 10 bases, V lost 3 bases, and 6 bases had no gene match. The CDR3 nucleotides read TGCAGTGCTAGGGTGCAGGGGGAATCACCCCTCCACTTT. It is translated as CSARVQGESPLHF.

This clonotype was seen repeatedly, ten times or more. CDR3 coding DNA: TGTGCCAGCTCCCTCGGACTAGCGGGGGCCCAAGAGACCCAGTACTTC. Translating gives CASSLGLAGAQETQYF. The J gene is TRBJ2-5, the V gene TRBV18; TRBD2 agrees at 13 bases. The ends lost 6 bases at V and 1 base at J; junction bases unmatched: 5. Germline loops: CDR1 KGHSH, CDR2 LQKENI. The CDR3 length is 16 residues.

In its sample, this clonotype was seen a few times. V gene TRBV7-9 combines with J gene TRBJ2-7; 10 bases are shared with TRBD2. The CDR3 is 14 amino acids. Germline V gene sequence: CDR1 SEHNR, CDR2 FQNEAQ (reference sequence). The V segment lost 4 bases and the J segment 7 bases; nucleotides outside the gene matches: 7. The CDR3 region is CASSSLAGVGEQYF. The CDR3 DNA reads TGTGCCAGCAGCTCCCTAGCGGGAGTGGGAGAGCAGTACTTC.

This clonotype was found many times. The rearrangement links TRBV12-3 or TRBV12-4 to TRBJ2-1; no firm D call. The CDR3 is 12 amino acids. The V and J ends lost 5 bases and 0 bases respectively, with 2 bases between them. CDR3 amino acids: CASSRSYNEQFF. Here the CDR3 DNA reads TGTGCCAGCAGTCGCTCCTACAATGAGCAGTTCTTC.

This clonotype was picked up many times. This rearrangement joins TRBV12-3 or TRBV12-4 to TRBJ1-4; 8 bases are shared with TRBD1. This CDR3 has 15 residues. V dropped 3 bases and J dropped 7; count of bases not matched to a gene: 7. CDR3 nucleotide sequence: TGTGCCAGCAGTTTGACGGGGACAGGATTTGAAAAACTGTTTTTT. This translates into CASSLTGTGFEKLFF.

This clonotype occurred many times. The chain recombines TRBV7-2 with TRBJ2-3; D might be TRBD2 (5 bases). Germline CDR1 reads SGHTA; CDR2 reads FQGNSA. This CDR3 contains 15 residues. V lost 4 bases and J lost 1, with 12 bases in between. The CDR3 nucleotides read TGTGCCAGCAGCTCTCCTAGCTTCCGCACAGATACGCAGTATTTT. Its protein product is CASSSPSFRTDTQYF.

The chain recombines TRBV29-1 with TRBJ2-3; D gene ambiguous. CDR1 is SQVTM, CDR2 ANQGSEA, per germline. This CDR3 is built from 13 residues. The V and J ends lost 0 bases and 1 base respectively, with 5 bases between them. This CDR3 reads CSVEDPGTDTQYF. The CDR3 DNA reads TGCAGCGTTGAAGATCCGGGCACAGATACGCAGTATTTT.

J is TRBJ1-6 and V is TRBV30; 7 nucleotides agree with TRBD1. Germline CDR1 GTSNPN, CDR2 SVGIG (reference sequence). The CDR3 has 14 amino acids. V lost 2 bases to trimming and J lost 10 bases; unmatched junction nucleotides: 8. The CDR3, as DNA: TGTGCCTGGAGTCCCTGGACAGGCGGGTCACCCCTCCACTTT. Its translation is CAWSPWTGGSPLHF.

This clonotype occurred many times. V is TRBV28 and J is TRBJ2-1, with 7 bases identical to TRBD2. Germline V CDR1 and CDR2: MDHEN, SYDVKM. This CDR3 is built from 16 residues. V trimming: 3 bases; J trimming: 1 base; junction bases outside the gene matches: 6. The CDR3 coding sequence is TGTGCCAGCAGTTTGCCGGCAGCGGGATCCTACAATGAGCAGTTCTTC. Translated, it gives CASSLPAAGSYNEQFF.

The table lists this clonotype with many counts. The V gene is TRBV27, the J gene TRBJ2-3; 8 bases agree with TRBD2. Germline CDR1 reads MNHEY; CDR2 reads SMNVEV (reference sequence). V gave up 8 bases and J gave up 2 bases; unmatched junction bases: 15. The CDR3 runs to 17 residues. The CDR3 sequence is CASSEVTGRGDTDTQYF. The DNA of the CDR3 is TGTGCCAGCTCAGAGGTTACGGGGCGGGGGGACACAGATACGCAGTATTTT.

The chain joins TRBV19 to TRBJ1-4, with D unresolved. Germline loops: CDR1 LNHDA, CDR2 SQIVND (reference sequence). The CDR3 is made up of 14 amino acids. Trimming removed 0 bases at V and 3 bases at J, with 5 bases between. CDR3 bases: TGTGCCAGTAGTATAGAGGGAGCTAATGAAAAACTGTTTTTT. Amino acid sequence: CASSIEGANEKLFF.

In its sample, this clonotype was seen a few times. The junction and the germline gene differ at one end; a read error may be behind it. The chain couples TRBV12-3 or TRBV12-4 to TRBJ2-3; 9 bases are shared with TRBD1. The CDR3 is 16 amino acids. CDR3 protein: CASSQGDRGGADTRYF. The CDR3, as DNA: TGTGCCAGCAGCCAAGGCGACAGGGGGGGGGCAGATACGCGGTATTTT.

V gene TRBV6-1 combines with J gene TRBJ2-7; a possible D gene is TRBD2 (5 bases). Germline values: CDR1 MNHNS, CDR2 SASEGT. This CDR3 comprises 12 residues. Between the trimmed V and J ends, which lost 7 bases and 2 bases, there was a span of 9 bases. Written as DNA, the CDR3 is TGTGCCAGCACCAGCGGCGCCTACGAGCAGTACTTC. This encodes CASTSGAYEQYF.

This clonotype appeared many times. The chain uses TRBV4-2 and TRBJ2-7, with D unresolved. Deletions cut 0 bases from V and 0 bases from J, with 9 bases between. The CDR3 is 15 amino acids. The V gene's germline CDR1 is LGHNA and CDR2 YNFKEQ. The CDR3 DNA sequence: TGTGCCAGCAGCCAAGATCAAGGTCCCTCCTACGAGCAGTACTTC. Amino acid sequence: CASSQDQGPSYEQYF.